Following are 12 T cell receptor beta chains from one sample sequenced in a study of glioma-infiltrating T cells after dendritic cell vaccination. This sample's time point: after dendritic cell vaccination, including at tumor progression/relapse. Profiling relied on immunoSEQ multiplex PCR, and the TCRdb table lists in-frame clones only, not all of them. The sample has around 78,000 clones; around 84% are singletons. The starting material was blood, obtained after dendritic cell vaccination. Receptors originate from a human donor with glioblastoma.

The chain carries TRBV19 and TRBJ2-2; 11 positions agree with TRBD1. Germline V gene sequence: CDR1 LNHDA, CDR2 SQIVND (reference sequence). The trim removed 3 bases at V and 4 bases at J, leaving 4 bases unmatched. This CDR3 is 16 amino acids long. CDR3 in amino acids: CASSIGQGAGTGELFF. As DNA, the CDR3 is TGTGCCAGTAGTATTGGACAGGGGGCCGGCACCGGGGAGCTGTTTTTT.

V gene TRBV19 combines with J gene TRBJ1-2; D perhaps matches TRBD1 (6 bases). CDR1 and CDR2 (germline): LNHDA, SQIVND (reference sequence). Trimming took off 6 bases at V and 4 bases at J, with 15 bases between the two ends. This CDR3 contains 14 residues. The CDR3 nucleotides are TGTGCCAGTAGGACGGACAGTCTACGCTATGGCTACACCTTC. This gives the protein CASRTDSLRYGYTF.

The rearrangement joins TRBV5-1 to TRBJ1-2; no firm D call. The CDR3 loop spans 13 amino acids. Trimming removed 1 base at V and 6 bases at J, with 10 bases between. Germline CDR1 SGHRS, CDR2 YFSETQ. The DNA of the CDR3 is TGCGCCAGCAGCTTGCAGTACGGGGATGGCTACACCTTC. Amino acid sequence: CASSLQYGDGYTF.

CDR3 sequence: CASSLSGTATNEKLFF. CDR3 coding DNA: TGTGCCAGCAGCTTATCCGGGACAGCAACTAATGAAAAACTGTTTTTT. The chain has TRBV7-3 and TRBJ1-4; 7 bases match TRBD1. Per the germline V gene, CDR1 is SGHTA and CDR2 is FQGTGA. The CDR3 is made up of 16 amino acids. V gave up 2 bases and J gave up 0 bases; unmatched junction bases: 3. Variable domain in full (rest from reference TRBV7-3 and TRBJ1-4): GAGVSQTPSNKVTEKGKYVELRCDPISGHTALYWYRQSLGQGPEFLIYFQGTGAADDSGLPNDRFFAVRPEGSVSTLKIQRTERGDSAVYLCASSLSGTATNEKLFFGSGTQLSVL.

This chain connects TRBV6-1 to TRBJ2-5; 9 nucleotides line up with TRBD1. The CDR3 is made up of 16 amino acids. The germline CDR1 and CDR2 sequences are MNHNS and SASEGT. V shed 4 bases, J shed 5 bases, and the junction held 11 bases outside the gene matches. In nucleotides, the CDR3 is TGTGCCAGCAGTGCCCCCCGGGACAGGGTGTGGGAGACCCAGTACTTC. Translating it yields CASSAPRDRVWETQYF.

The rearrangement uses TRBV9 and TRBJ2-2, with D maybe TRBD1 (6 bases). Trimming stripped 3 bases from V and 2 bases from J, with 8 bases between. This CDR3 has 14 residues. Germline assignment: CDR1 SGDLS and CDR2 YYNGEE. The CDR3 here is CASSGTANTGELFF. The CDR3 region has the DNA TGTGCCAGCAGCGGGACAGCCAACACCGGGGAGCTGTTTTTT. Supplemented by reference TRBV9 and TRBJ2-2, the full variable domain reads DSGVTQTPKHLITATGQRVTLRCSPRSGDLSVYWYQQSLDQGLQFLIQYYNGEERAKGNILERFSAQQFPDLHSELNLSSLELGDSALYFCASSGTANTGELFFGEGSRLTVL.

The V and J genes are TRBV7-3 and TRBJ2-5; TRBD2 might be the D (5 bases). Germline assignment: CDR1 SGHTA and CDR2 FQGTGA. V was cut by 5 bases and J by 5 bases, with 12 bases left in between. The CDR3 extends over 13 amino acids. CDR3: CASSILGGETQYF. CDR3 DNA sequence: TGTGCCAGCAGCATACTAGGTGGGGAGACCCAGTACTTC.

The gene calls are TRBV7-2 and TRBJ2-7; 8 bases map to TRBD2. The CDR3 runs 13 residues. Germline lookup yields CDR1 SGHTA and CDR2 FQGNSA. V dropped 1 base and J dropped 7; count of bases not matched to a gene: 3. CDR3 loop: CASSLDQRGEQYF. CDR3 bases: TGTGCCAGCAGCTTAGACCAGCGGGGGGAGCAGTACTTC.

The genes are TRBV9 and TRBJ1-1; 11 bases are a match to TRBD1. The germline gives CDR1 SGDLS, CDR2 YYNGEE. This CDR3 region has 18 residues. Trimming cost V 3 bases and J 6 bases; bases outside gene matches: 16. CDR3 loop: CASSAGQGARRQGAEAFF. The CDR3 DNA is TGTGCCAGCAGCGCAGGACAGGGGGCGCGGAGACAGGGGGCTGAAGCTTTCTTT.

The V gene is TRBV19, the J gene TRBJ2-1; 7 bases are a match to TRBD1. V shed 6 bases, J shed 3 bases, and the junction held 8 bases outside the gene matches. The CDR3 has 15 residues. Germline-derived CDR1 and CDR2 are LNHDA and SQIVND (reference sequence). For the CDR3, the DNA is TGTGCCAGTAGCTACTCCGGGACAGACTACAATGAGCAGTTCTTC. It specifies CASSYSGTDYNEQFF.

The chain combines TRBV29-1 with TRBJ2-3; 12 bases match TRBD2. In germline, CDR1 is SQVTM, CDR2 ANQGSEA. This CDR3 comprises 15 residues. Losses at the gene ends were 7 bases for V and 1 base for J; bases not matched to a gene: 6. The CDR3 DNA follows: TGCAGCGCTCGGACTAGCGGGGTGCGCACAGATACGCAGTATTTT. Encoded protein: CSARTSGVRTDTQYF.

The CDR3 DNA is TGTGCCAGCAGCTTAACAACCTTCCCGACAGGGAAGGAGACAGATACGCAGTATTTT. Its translation: CASSLTTFPTGKETDTQYF. The rearrangement links TRBV7-3 to TRBJ2-3, with 7 bases matching TRBD1. Germline values: CDR1 SGHTA, CDR2 FQGTGA. Trimming cost V 0 bases and J 3 bases; bases outside gene matches: 15. The CDR3 contains 19 residues.